This T cell receptor beta chain was captured by sequencing in a study of control samples from healthy donors and cancer patients (dated by TCRdb to about 2020). A word on this clone: No antigen is known for it. Per-nucleotide qualities are absent, and no much larger clonotype sits a single base away.

Receptors were amplified or captured by the immunoSEQ multiplex PCR assay. Not all clones reach the TCRdb copy of this immuneACCESS table, which keeps in-frame sequences only. Checked studies attribute under half of the gap to unresolved V genes and leave the rest unexplained. The table for this sample lists 130,000 to 150,000 clones; roughly 93% of them were counted only once. The ten biggest clones cover more than 4.5% of the sample. Material: blood. This clonotype was sampled from a man aged 18 to 30 in good health.

DNA sequence: TGTGCCAGCAGTTCCCCCCTTGAGCAGTACTTC. Translated, it gives CASSSPLEQYF. Rearrangement joined TRBV6-6 to TRBJ2-7, with an unclear D gene assignment. The germline V gene encodes CDR1 MNHNY and CDR2 SVGAGI (reference sequence). Reading from cysteine to phenylalanine, the CDR3 counts 11 amino acids. The sequence is cut down to CDR3 DNA, 33 bases in frame from base 1. V is pared back by 4 bases and J by 7 bases, with 8 bases lying between the germline termini.